This T cell receptor (beta chain) was observed in a study of blood T cell repertoires in COVID-19. Trimming took 5 bases from V and 4 from J; bases not matched to a gene: 14. The germline V gene encodes CDR1 SGHVS and CDR2 FNYEAQ. This CDR3 is built from 17 residues. Clones were sequenced by immunoSEQ multiplex PCR, and TCRdb holds only the in-frame ones, with some missing. The sample includes 310,000 or so clones, roughly 86% of them seen just once. The TCR originated in a woman under 30 who had recovered from COVID-19. The genes are TRBV7-6 and TRBJ1-2; 9 nucleotides match TRBD1. Sequenced sample: PBMCs or T cells enriched from blood (not recorded which). The CDR3: CASSPGTGNDHFYGYTF. The CDR3 DNA follows: TGTGCCAGCAGCCCGGGGACAGGGAATGACCATTTCTATGGCTACACCTTC.